This TCR beta chain came from a study of cytotoxic CD8 clonotypes in ibrutinib-treated CLL. Background on the study: Patients attained around 25 partial and 2 complete responses; at median about 70 months, approximately 15 remained remitted while around twelve progressed. Per sample, productive templates averaged around 230,000 and productive rearrangements averaged approximately 92,000. General observations from the study: Public clonotypes, an uncommon group, contracted or remained stable on treatment. In comparison with age-matched healthy donors, baseline clonality was higher and tracked circulating CD8+ T-cell counts.

Assay: immunoSEQ multiplex PCR; the TCRdb copy retains only in-frame clones and omits some. The repertoire holds about 40,000 clones, with 68% as singletons. In the case of this clone: Its specificity is not known.

CDR1 is MNHEY, CDR2 SVGAGI, per germline. V was cut by 8 bases and J by 4 bases, with 13 bases left in between. The CDR3 runs to 13 residues. The chain recombines TRBV6-5 with TRBJ2-3; D gene uncertain. This sample comprised PBMCs, obtained at disease progression, from a patient treated with ibrutinib. This receptor was taken from a human donor with chronic lymphocytic leukemia. The CDR3 sequence is CASLSISADTQYF. The CDR3, as DNA: TGTGCCAGCCTCTCAATTTCCGCAGATACGCAGTATTTT.